The 21 T cell receptor beta chains given below trace back to one sample, sequenced in a study of blood T cell repertoires in COVID-19. Sequenced by immunoSEQ multiplex PCR; TCRdb stores in-frame clones only, minus some. Found here are approximately 500,000 clones, 70% to 90% of them singletons; the top ten hold 3.2%. The sequenced material came from peripheral blood. These TCRs come from a human donor in a cohort sampled during active COVID-19.

The chain links TRBV27 to TRBJ2-7; 7 bases are a match to TRBD1. CDR1 and CDR2 from the germline V gene are MNHEY and SMNVEV (reference sequence). The trim removed 3 bases at V and 3 bases at J, leaving 2 bases unmatched. This CDR3 is 13 amino acids long. This CDR3 reads CASSFTGDYEQYF. Written as DNA, the CDR3 is TGTGCCAGCAGTTTTACAGGGGACTACGAGCAGTACTTC.

The chain employs TRBV3-1 (or the pseudogene TRBV3-2) and TRBJ1-1, with a weak D call TRBD1 (5 bases). The CDR3 is made up of 14 amino acids. Germline V lookup: CDR1 LGHDT, CDR2 YNNKEL (reference sequence). V was trimmed by 4 bases and J by 2 bases, leaving 11 bases between them. CDR3 amino acids: CASSRRGGNTEAFF. The CDR3 DNA sequence: TGTGCCAGCAGCCGTCGGGGGGGAAACACTGAAGCTTTCTTT.

This chain connects TRBV18 to TRBJ2-5; TRBD1 aligns across 10 bases. The V and J ends lost 4 bases and 3 bases, in that order; junction bases with no gene match: 5. This CDR3 contains 15 residues. CDR1 and CDR2 (germline): KGHSH, LQKENI. This CDR3 is CASSLGQGGEETQYF. In nucleotides, the CDR3 is TGTGCCAGCTCACTTGGACAGGGGGGTGAAGAGACCCAGTACTTC.

This clone was recorded only once. The chain carries TRBV28 and TRBJ2-7; 9 bases are shared with TRBD1. Looked up from germline, CDR1 is MDHEN and CDR2 is SYDVKM. V dropped 1 base and J dropped 11; count of bases not matched to a gene: 3. The CDR3 has 12 residues. Here the CDR3 DNA reads TGTGCCAGCAGTTTATATAGGACAGGGGAGTACTTC. Translation gives CASSLYRTGEYF.

The chain employs TRBV29-1 and TRBJ1-2, with 9 positions matching TRBD1. The CDR3 length is 14 residues. Looked up from germline, CDR1 is SQVTM and CDR2 is ANQGSEA. The trim removed 4 bases at V and 7 bases at J, leaving 10 bases unmatched. CDR3 region: CSVARDREGSGYTF. CDR3 sequence (DNA): TGCAGCGTTGCGCGGGACAGGGAAGGAAGTGGCTACACCTTC.

This chain connects TRBV4-1 to TRBJ2-3, with 10 nucleotides matching TRBD2. The CDR3 loop spans 15 amino acids. Per the germline V gene, CDR1 is MGHRA and CDR2 is YSYEKL. V was pared by 2 bases and J by 1 base, with 0 bases of the junction left unmatched. The CDR3 DNA follows: TGCGCCAGCAGCCAACTAGCGGGAGGCACAGATACGCAGTATTTT. This codes for CASSQLAGGTDTQYF.

The CDR3 DNA is TGTGCCACTTGGGAGGGACTAGCGGGATACAATGAGCAGTTCTTC. Amino acids: CATWEGLAGYNEQFF. V is TRBV6-5 and J is TRBJ2-1, with 13 bases fitting TRBD2. Looked up from germline, CDR1 is MNHEY and CDR2 is SVGAGI. This CDR3 has 15 residues. The junction had 7 bases not matched to a gene; V was cut back by 10 bases and J by 4 bases.

This rearrangement joins TRBV19 to TRBJ1-1; D not certain. The CDR3 has 15 amino acids. Germline V gene sequence: CDR1 LNHDA, CDR2 SQIVND (reference sequence). With 7 bases removed from V and 11 bases from J, the gap between germline ends came to 26 bases. The CDR3 here is CASNSWQAPLSGAFF. The CDR3 DNA is TGTGCCAGTAACAGCTGGCAGGCGCCACTTTCTGGGGCTTTCTTT.

The J gene is TRBJ1-2, the V gene TRBV6-2 or TRBV6-3; TRBD1 agrees at 7 bases. This CDR3 is 15 amino acids long. Germline-derived CDR1 and CDR2 are MNHEY and SVGEGT. V lost 5 bases and J lost 4; bases outside the gene matches: 10. CDR3 DNA: TGTGCCAGCAGTGACGGGACAGCCGAGGGCTATGGCTACACCTTC. Translating gives CASSDGTAEGYGYTF.

The chain carries TRBV2 and TRBJ2-6; 12 bases are shared with TRBD1. The CDR3 extends over 18 amino acids. Germline CDR1 reads SNHLY; CDR2 reads FYNNEI. V lost 2 bases to trimming and J lost 2 bases; unmatched junction nucleotides: 4. CDR3 nucleotides: TGTGCCAGCAGTGAAATAGGGACAGGGGGCACTGGGGCCAACGTCCTGACTTTC. This sequence encodes CASSEIGTGGTGANVLTF.

The genes are TRBV7-2 and TRBJ2-7; D unresolved. CDR3 length: 14 residues. Trimming cost V 1 base and J 5 bases, with 12 bases left between them. Germline V gives CDR1 SGHTA, CDR2 FQGNSA. CDR3 bases: TGTGCCAGCAGCTTAGACCGGTCCTCTAACGAGCAGTACTTC. Amino acid sequence: CASSLDRSSNEQYF.

The rearrangement uses TRBV6-6 and TRBJ2-1; 13 bases fit TRBD2. The CDR3 loop spans 14 amino acids. CDR1 is MNHNY, CDR2 SVGAGI, per germline (reference sequence). V lost 9 bases, J lost 4 bases, and 3 bases stayed unmatched. The CDR3 nucleotides read TGTGCCAGTGGACTAGCGGGAGAATACAATGAGCAGTTCTTC. It specifies CASGLAGEYNEQFF.

J is TRBJ1-5 and V is TRBV30; maybe TRBD1 (6 bases). Germline values: CDR1 GTSNPN, CDR2 SVGIG (reference sequence). The CDR3 contains 16 residues. V lost 3 bases, J lost 2 bases, and 17 bases lay in between. This CDR3 reads CAWSMAGGGGNQPQHF. The CDR3 nucleotides read TGTGCCTGGAGCATGGCAGGCGGGGGCGGCAATCAGCCCCAGCATTTT.

The CDR3 DNA reads TGTGCCAGCAGCGCTACTAGCGGGTCCTACGAGCAGTACTTC. Protein product: CASSATSGSYEQYF. The rearrangement links TRBV7-2 to TRBJ2-7, with 9 bases fitting TRBD2. Germline V lookup: CDR1 SGHTA, CDR2 FQGNSA. The CDR3 has 14 amino acids. Trimming at V came to 5 bases and at J to 1 base, leaving 3 bases not matched to a gene.

The V call is TRBV11-2, the J call TRBJ2-1, with D perhaps TRBD1 (5 bases). Germline V CDR1 and CDR2: SGHAT, FQNNGV. The CDR3 runs to 12 residues. V gave up 5 bases and J gave up 7 bases, with 9 bases separating them. The CDR3 loop is CASSQGQNEQFF. The CDR3 nucleotides read TGTGCCAGCAGCCAGGGTCAGAATGAGCAGTTCTTC.

This chain joins TRBV6-5 and TRBJ2-7; a possible D gene is TRBD1 (6 bases). The CDR3 totals 13 residues. The germline V gene has CDR1 MNHEY and CDR2 SVGAGI. The V end lost 2 bases, the J end lost 4 bases, and 9 bases lay between the germline ends. This CDR3 is CASSYDRHYEQYF. The CDR3 nucleotides are TGTGCCAGCAGTTACGACAGGCATTACGAGCAGTACTTC.

The chain joins TRBV6-5 to TRBJ2-7, with a tentative D call TRBD2 (6 bases). V dropped 0 bases and J dropped 6 bases, with 12 bases sitting between them. The CDR3 has 14 residues. Looked up from germline, CDR1 is MNHEY and CDR2 is SVGAGI. The CDR3: CASSYSSGFGEQYF. The DNA for the CDR3 is TGTGCCAGCAGTTACTCGAGCGGGTTTGGCGAGCAGTACTTC.

This chain uses TRBV25-1 with TRBJ1-4; 11 bases are shared with TRBD1. The CDR3 consists of 17 residues. V was pared by 2 bases and J by 8 bases, with 10 bases of the junction left unmatched. The germline V gene has CDR1 MGHDK and CDR2 SYGVNS. For the CDR3, the DNA is TGTGCCAGCAGTGAAACCGGGACAGGGGGGTTTTTGGAAAAACTGTTTTTT. Protein: CASSETGTGGFLEKLFF.

This sequence joins TRBV9 and TRBJ1-6; no clear D. The CDR3 is made up of 14 amino acids. The germline V and J ends were trimmed by 7 bases and 0 bases, with 8 bases remaining between them. Germline V gives CDR1 SGDLS, CDR2 YYNGEE. CDR3 in amino acids: CASRRDSYNSPLHF. The CDR3 nucleotides are TGTGCCAGCCGGAGAGACTCCTATAATTCACCCCTCCACTTT. The whole variable domain, remainder taken from reference TRBV9 and TRBJ1-6, is DSGVTQTPKHLITATGQRVTLRCSPRSGDLSVYWYQQSLDQGLQFLIQYYNGEERAKGNILERFSAQQFPDLHSELNLSSLELGDSALYFCASRRDSYNSPLHFGNGTRLTVT.

The chain couples TRBV2 to TRBJ2-3, with TRBD2 identical over 8 bases. From germline, CDR1 is SNHLY and CDR2 FYNNEI. The CDR3 loop spans 15 amino acids. Trimming cost V 5 bases and J 7 bases; bases outside gene matches: 11. The CDR3 sequence is CASSPETAGVYTQYF. The DNA for the CDR3 is TGTGCCAGCAGTCCTGAGACAGCGGGAGTGTATACGCAGTATTTT. Full variable domain (missing parts from reference TRBV2 and TRBJ2-3): EPEVTQTPSHQVTQMGQEVILRCVPISNHLYFYWYRQILGQKVEFLVSFYNNEISEKSEIFDDQFSVERPDGSNFTLKIRSTKLEDSAMYFCASSPETAGVYTQYFGPGTRLTVL.

This chain uses TRBV3-1 (or the pseudogene TRBV3-2) with TRBJ1-2; D unresolved. The germline V gene encodes CDR1 LGHDT and CDR2 YNNKEL (reference sequence). The CDR3 has 12 residues. Deletions cut 3 bases from V and 13 bases from J, with 15 bases between. CDR3 residues: CASSHGWVEFTF. For the CDR3, the DNA is TGTGCCAGCAGCCACGGGTGGGTCGAGTTCACCTTC.